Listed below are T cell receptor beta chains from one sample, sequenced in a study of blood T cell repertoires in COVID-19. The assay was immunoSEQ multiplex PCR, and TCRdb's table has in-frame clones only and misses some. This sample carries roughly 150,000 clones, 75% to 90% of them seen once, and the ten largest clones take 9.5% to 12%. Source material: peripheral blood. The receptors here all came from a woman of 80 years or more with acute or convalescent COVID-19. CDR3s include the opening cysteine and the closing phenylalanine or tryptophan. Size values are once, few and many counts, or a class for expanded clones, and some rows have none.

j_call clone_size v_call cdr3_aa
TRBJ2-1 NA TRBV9 CASSPHTWSSYNEQFF
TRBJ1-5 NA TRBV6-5 CASSQGWSQPQHF
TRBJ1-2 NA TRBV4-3 CASSQRGYGNYGYTF
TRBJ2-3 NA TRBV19 CASSIPGGASDTQYF
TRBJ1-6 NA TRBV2 CASSDTGSPLHF
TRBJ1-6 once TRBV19 CASIQGGRNSPLHF
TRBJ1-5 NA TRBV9 CASSVDSYQPQHF
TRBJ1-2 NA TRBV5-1 CASSFSGTEIDGYTF
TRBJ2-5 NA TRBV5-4 CASSPGQGGETQYF
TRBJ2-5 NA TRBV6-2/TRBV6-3 CASSYGGWQETQYF
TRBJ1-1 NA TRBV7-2 CASSFSRGNTEAFF
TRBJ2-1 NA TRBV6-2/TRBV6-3 CASSRPGTGVNEQFF
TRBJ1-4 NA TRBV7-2 CASSLRQGNEKLFF
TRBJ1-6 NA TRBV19 CASRKQGSGSPLHF
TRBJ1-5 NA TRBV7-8 CASSLERVLNQPQHF
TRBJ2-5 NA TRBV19 CASSRYGTSGGPRETQYF
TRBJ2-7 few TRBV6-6 CASRRDGSSYEQYF
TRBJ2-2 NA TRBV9 CASRVGPTAGELFF
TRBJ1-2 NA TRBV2 CASSAPWDREKNGYTF
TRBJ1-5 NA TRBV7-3 CASSLRGGGDQPQHF
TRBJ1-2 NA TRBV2 CASTRWGTGSLGYGYTF
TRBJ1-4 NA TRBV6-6 CASSYRTGGNEKLFF
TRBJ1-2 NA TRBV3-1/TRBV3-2 CASSQASGGNGYTF
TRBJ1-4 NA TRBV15 CATSRDLLSGGPEKLFF
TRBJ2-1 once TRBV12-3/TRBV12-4 CASSPRVNEQFF
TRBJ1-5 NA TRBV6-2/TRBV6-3 CASSTGIYSNQPQHF
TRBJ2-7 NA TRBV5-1 CASSSRTGSIYEQYF
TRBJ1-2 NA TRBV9 CASSVEGAMYGYTF
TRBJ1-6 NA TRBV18 CASSPGGGNSPLHF
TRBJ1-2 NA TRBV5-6 CASSRDRAYGYTF
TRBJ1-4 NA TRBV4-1 CASSQDQGARGEKLFF
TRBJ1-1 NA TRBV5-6 CASSLLDRKNTEAFF
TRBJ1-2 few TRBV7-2 CASSGTAGYGYTF
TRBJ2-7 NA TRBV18 CASSQGTAASYEQYF
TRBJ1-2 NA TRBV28 CASSFWDRDSTNYGYTF
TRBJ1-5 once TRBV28 CASSLWRDGQPQHF
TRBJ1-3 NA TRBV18 CASSSETTGAGNTIYF
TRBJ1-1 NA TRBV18 CASSPRTGWDTEAFF
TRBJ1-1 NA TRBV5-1 CASSLETGNTEAFF
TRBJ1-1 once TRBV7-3 CASSLRMNTEAFF
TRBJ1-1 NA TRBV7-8 CASSLATQGQPEAFF
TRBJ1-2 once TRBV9 CASSQTGYSYGYTF
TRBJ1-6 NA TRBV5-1 CASSTTSGESPLHF
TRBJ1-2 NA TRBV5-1 CASSLEVEGNYGYTF
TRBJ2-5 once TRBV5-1 CASSLQPGLPQETQYF
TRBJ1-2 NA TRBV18 CASSPRGRRNYGYTF
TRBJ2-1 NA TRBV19 CASSISSGGAHEQFF
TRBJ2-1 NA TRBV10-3 CAIKWGQGGLDEQFF
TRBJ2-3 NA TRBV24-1 CATSDGAVDTQYF
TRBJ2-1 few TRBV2 CASRAESSYNEQFF
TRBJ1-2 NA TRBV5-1 CASSSGTGDYGYTF
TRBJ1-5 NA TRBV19 CASSRSNQPQHF
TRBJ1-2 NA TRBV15 CATSREEGDYTF
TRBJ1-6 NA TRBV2 CASTPAGGSNSPLHF
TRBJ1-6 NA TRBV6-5 CASRSQGENSPLHF
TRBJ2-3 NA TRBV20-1 CSQSRTDTQYF